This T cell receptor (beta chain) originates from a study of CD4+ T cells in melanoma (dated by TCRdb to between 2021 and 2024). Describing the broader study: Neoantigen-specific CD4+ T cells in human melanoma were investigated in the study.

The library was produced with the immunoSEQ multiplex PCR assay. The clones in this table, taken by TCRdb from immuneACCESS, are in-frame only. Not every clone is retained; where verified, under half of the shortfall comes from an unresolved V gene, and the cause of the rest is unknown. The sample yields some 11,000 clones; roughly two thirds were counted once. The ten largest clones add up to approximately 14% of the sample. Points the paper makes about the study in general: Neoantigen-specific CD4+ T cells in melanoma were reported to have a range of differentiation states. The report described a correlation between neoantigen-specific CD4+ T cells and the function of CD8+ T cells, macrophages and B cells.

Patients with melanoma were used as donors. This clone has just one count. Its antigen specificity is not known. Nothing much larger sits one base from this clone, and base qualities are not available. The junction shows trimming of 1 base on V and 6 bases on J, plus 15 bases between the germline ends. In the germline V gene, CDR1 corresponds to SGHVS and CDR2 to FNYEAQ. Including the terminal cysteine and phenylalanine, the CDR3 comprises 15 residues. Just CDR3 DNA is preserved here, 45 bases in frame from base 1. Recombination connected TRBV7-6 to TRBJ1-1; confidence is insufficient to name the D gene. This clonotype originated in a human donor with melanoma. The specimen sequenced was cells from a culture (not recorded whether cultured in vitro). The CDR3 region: CASSLGARALSEAFF. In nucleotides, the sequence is TGTGCCAGCAGCTTAGGTGCTCGGGCCCTATCTGAAGCTTTCTTT.